Shown below are 23 T cell receptor beta chains from a single sample sequenced in a study of OX40 agonist ivuxolimab in advanced cancers. Method: immunoSEQ multiplex PCR; TCRdb's copy keeps in-frame clones and lacks some. The sample holds some 98,000 clones, 90% to 95% seen once. Specimen: CD4+ or CD8+ T cells sorted from blood, collected in a trial of the OX40 agonist ivuxolimab. These receptor sequences come from an adult with an advanced solid tumor such as melanoma, head and neck, liver or kidney cancer.

This clone was counted a single time. The chain links TRBV28 to TRBJ1-5; 7 bases line up with TRBD1. The germline V gene encodes CDR1 MDHEN and CDR2 SYDVKM. With 7 bases clipped from V and 6 bases from J, the junction kept 9 bases outside the gene matches. This CDR3 is built from 14 residues. The CDR3 is CASTVKTGPQPQHF. The DNA for the CDR3 is TGTGCCAGCACGGTGAAGACAGGGCCTCAGCCCCAGCATTTT.

The CDR3 DNA reads TGTGCCAGCAGTTCTTCCGGGGCCGGGGGCTATGGCTACACCTTC. It specifies CASSSSGAGGYGYTF. The V gene is TRBV28, the J gene TRBJ1-2; D is possibly TRBD1 (5 bases). This CDR3 spans 15 amino acids. Trimming removed 4 bases from V and 4 bases from J, with 16 bases in between. CDR1 is MDHEN and CDR2 is SYDVKM in the germline V gene.

The rearrangement joins TRBV27 to TRBJ2-3; possible D gene TRBD2, 6 bases. In germline, CDR1 is MNHEY, CDR2 SMNVEV (reference sequence). The CDR3 has 12 amino acids. Trimming removed 8 bases at V and 4 bases at J, with 10 bases between. Written as DNA, the CDR3 is TGTGCCAGCGGGGGGTCCTCAGATACGCAGTATTTT. This gives the protein CASGGSSDTQYF.

V is TRBV7-9 and J is TRBJ1-5, with D possibly TRBD1 on 5 matching bases. Germline loops: CDR1 SEHNR, CDR2 FQNEAQ (reference sequence). CDR3 length: 16 amino acids. V was shortened by 6 bases and J by 3 bases, with 18 bases between the two germline ends. The DNA for the CDR3 is TGTGCCAGCAGTTCAAACCCGGGGACGGTCAATCAGCCCCAGCATTTT. Translation: CASSSNPGTVNQPQHF.

The chain uses TRBV6-5 and TRBJ1-6; possible D gene TRBD1, 5 bases. V lost 6 bases and J lost 8, with 17 bases in between. CDR1 and CDR2 from the germline V gene are MNHEY and SVGAGI. The CDR3 spans 15 residues. The CDR3 reads CASSPMGRDDSPLHF. Written as DNA, the CDR3 is TGTGCCAGCAGCCCCATGGGGCGAGATGATTCACCCCTCCACTTT.

The genes are TRBV6-5 and TRBJ1-2; D is perhaps TRBD1 (6 bases). CDR1 is MNHEY and CDR2 is SVGAGI in the germline V gene. The V end lost 5 bases, the J end lost 1 base, and 14 bases lay between the germline ends. The CDR3 runs 15 residues. DNA of the CDR3: TGTGCCAGCAGTCCCTCAACAGGGTTTAACTATGGCTACACCTTC. Its translation: CASSPSTGFNYGYTF.

This sequence joins TRBV7-3 and TRBJ1-2, with a possible D match to TRBD1 (5 bases). The CDR3 contains 13 residues. Germline V gene lookup returns CDR1 SGHTA and CDR2 FQGTGA. V dropped 4 bases and J dropped 0 bases, with 6 bases sitting between them. CDR3 bases: TGTGCCAGCAGCTCGGGGGCTAACTATGGCTACACCTTC. It encodes CASSSGANYGYTF.

The chain employs TRBV19 and TRBJ2-1; D may be TRBD1 or TRBD2 (7 bases each). CDR1 is LNHDA and CDR2 is SQIVND in the germline V gene (reference sequence). The CDR3 has 14 residues. V gave up 6 bases and J gave up 10 bases, with 19 bases separating them. Here the CDR3 reads CASRETGRAGEQFF. The CDR3 DNA reads as TGTGCCAGTAGAGAGACAGGGAGGGCCGGGGAGCAGTTCTTC.

The chain joins TRBV19 to TRBJ1-1, with 7 bases matching TRBD1. Germline V gives CDR1 LNHDA, CDR2 SQIVND (reference sequence). There are 13 residues in the CDR3. V gave up 1 base and J gave up 4 bases; unmatched junction bases: 0. The CDR3 here is CASSIAGGTEAFF. The CDR3 coding sequence is TGTGCCAGTAGTATAGCAGGGGGCACTGAAGCTTTCTTT.

The gene calls are TRBV7-2 and TRBJ2-1; 13 positions match TRBD2. Germline trimming cut 5 bases from V and 5 bases from J; bases unmatched to any gene: 3. CDR3 length: 15 residues. The germline V gene encodes CDR1 SGHTA and CDR2 FQGNSA. CDR3 nucleotide sequence: TGTGCCAGCAGCCCGGGACTAGCGGGGAACAATGAGCAGTTCTTC. Its protein is CASSPGLAGNNEQFF.

This clone was recorded a few times. The gene calls are TRBV10-3 and TRBJ1-2; TRBD1 matches 9 bases. CDR3 length: 13 residues. Germline-derived CDR1 and CDR2 are ENHRY and SYGVKD. V dropped 7 bases and J dropped 7; count of bases not matched to a gene: 7. CDR3 nucleotides: TGTGCCATCAAGGGCTACAGGGGGCTTGGCTACACCTTC. Its translation: CAIKGYRGLGYTF.

This chain connects TRBV7-9 to TRBJ1-5, with unresolved D. The CDR3 has 12 residues. The germline V gene has CDR1 SEHNR and CDR2 FQNEAQ (reference sequence). V shed 1 base and J shed 5 bases, with 3 bases lying between them. CDR3 bases: TGTGCCAGCAGCTTAGAGGATCAGCCCCAGCATTTT. This codes for CASSLEDQPQHF.

The CDR3, as DNA: TGTGCCTGGACTCGGGGGCCGCCAGATACGCAGTATTTT. Encoded protein: CAWTRGPPDTQYF. The chain joins TRBV30 to TRBJ2-3; D is tentatively TRBD1 or TRBD2 (6 bases each). The CDR3 sequence is 13 residues long. Trimming took 4 bases from V and 4 from J, leaving 12 bases between them. Germline values: CDR1 GTSNPN, CDR2 SVGIG (reference sequence).

This clone appeared a single time. V gene TRBV5-1 combines with J gene TRBJ2-5; D perhaps matches TRBD2 (5 bases). The CDR3 runs to 14 residues. Germline CDR1 is SGHRS and CDR2 is YFSETQ. V shed 0 bases and J shed 3 bases, with 9 bases lying between them. The CDR3 sequence: CASSLALAEETQYF. The CDR3 bases are TGCGCCAGCAGCTTGGCCCTAGCAGAAGAGACCCAGTACTTC. The entire variable domain, with the rest obtained from reference TRBV5-1 and TRBJ2-5, is as follows: KAGVTQTPRYLIKTRGQQVTLSCSPISGHRSVSWYQQTPGQGLQFLFEYFSETQRNKGNFPGRFSGRQFSNSRSEMNVSTLELGDSALYLCASSLALAEETQYFGPGTRLLVL.

The chain recombines TRBV11-3 with TRBJ2-1; D may be TRBD2 (6 bases). The V end lost 0 bases, the J end lost 0 bases, and 12 bases lay between the germline ends. CDR1 and CDR2 from the germline V gene are SGHNT and YENEEA. The CDR3 is made up of 17 amino acids. The CDR3 DNA follows: TGTGCCAGCAGCTTAGAGTTACGGGAGTTCTCCTACAATGAGCAGTTCTTC. Its translation is CASSLELREFSYNEQFF.

The chain carries TRBV4-1 and TRBJ1-5, with a weak D call TRBD1 (5 bases). V was clipped by 1 base and J by 5 bases, with 12 bases between them. CDR3 length: 15 residues. Germline CDR1 reads MGHRA; CDR2 reads YSYEKL. CDR3 coding DNA: TGCGCCAGCAGCCAAGCGGGGGGTGCGTATCAGCCCCAGCATTTT. This gives the protein CASSQAGGAYQPQHF.

V is TRBV6-5 and J is TRBJ2-1; D not resolved. V lost 7 bases and J lost 3, with 4 bases in between. Germline assignment: CDR1 MNHEY and CDR2 SVGAGI. This CDR3 spans 11 amino acids. The CDR3 DNA follows: TGTGCCAGCAAGAGCTACAATGAGCAGTTCTTC. Protein: CASKSYNEQFF.

CDR3 residues: CASSLSIGTDTQYF. DNA of the CDR3: TGTGCCAGCAGTTTATCGATTGGCACAGATACGCAGTATTTT. This chain links TRBV27 with TRBJ2-3; no clear D. Germline-derived CDR1 and CDR2 are MNHEY and SMNVEV (reference sequence). V lost 0 bases, J lost 1 base, and 5 bases lay in between. The CDR3 runs 14 residues.

This clone was picked up a small number of times. The V gene is TRBV30, the J gene TRBJ1-5; the D is unclear. Germline-derived CDR1 and CDR2 are GTSNPN and SVGIG (reference sequence). Trimming took 0 bases from V and 9 from J, leaving 12 bases between them. CDR3 size: 13 residues. DNA of the CDR3: TGTGCCTGGAGTGTACTGGGGAACGGGCCCCAGCATTTT. This encodes CAWSVLGNGPQHF.

The genes are TRBV29-1 and TRBJ2-1; 10 bases are shared with TRBD2. This CDR3 is 14 amino acids long. J was trimmed by 8 bases and V by 6 bases; bases with no gene match: 10. Germline V lookup: CDR1 SQVTM, CDR2 ANQGSEA. The CDR3 sequence is CSVKREGSSDEQFF. The CDR3 DNA reads as TGCAGCGTGAAGCGGGAGGGCTCGTCGGATGAGCAGTTCTTC.

The V call is TRBV5-4, the J call TRBJ2-5, with a possible D match to TRBD2 (6 bases). The germline gives CDR1 SGHNT, CDR2 YYREEE (reference sequence). Between the trimmed V and J ends, which lost 3 bases and 5 bases, there was a span of 14 bases. CDR3 length: 14 residues. The CDR3 sequence is CASSWDSRGETQYF. CDR3 DNA: TGTGCCAGCAGCTGGGACTCTAGGGGCGAGACCCAGTACTTC.

This clone was seen just once. The chain carries TRBV5-4 and TRBJ2-7; D is undetermined. The CDR3 consists of 15 residues. Germline V gene sequence: CDR1 SGHNT, CDR2 YYREEE (reference sequence). Trimming left V 5 bases short and J 1 base short, with 16 bases between. The CDR3 loop reads CASSPSLHASYEQYF. DNA for the CDR3: TGTGCCAGCAGTCCCAGCTTACATGCGTCCTACGAGCAGTACTTC.

The chain employs TRBV6-1 and TRBJ1-1, with unresolved D. There are 11 residues in the CDR3. Trimming took 6 bases from V and 11 from J, leaving 13 bases between them. CDR1 and CDR2 (germline): MNHNS, SASEGT. CDR3 region: CASSQSGSAFF. The CDR3 DNA is TGTGCCAGCAGCCAGTCGGGTTCGGCTTTCTTT.